The clone carrying this TCR beta chain was seen many times. The target antigen is unknown. From RNA, the CDR3 regions of TCR beta chains were amplified and sequenced. An initial RT-PCR round employing HTBI primers preceded a second-round multiplex PCR. One entry per CDR3 protein results from TCRdb running MiXCR on the multiplex PCR reads. The repertoire holds roughly 400,000 distinct CDR3 sequences, about 17% seen once, with 2.4% in the top ten. These data belong to a study of Graves' ophthalmopathy and Graves' hyperthyroidism. V gave up 3 bases and J gave up 11 bases, with 16 bases separating them. Per germline, CDR1 MDHEN and CDR2 SYDVKM. The CDR3 length is 13 residues. The study, taken as a whole, reports: Sensitivity reached approximately 85% and specificity roughly 76% for a 13-signature model separating ophthalmopathy from stable hyperthyroidism.

The sequence came from an adult woman with stable Graves' hyperthyroidism. Sample: peripheral blood. The V gene is TRBV28, the J gene TRBJ1-1, with a weak D call TRBD1 (5 bases). In DNA, the CDR3 is TGTGCCAGCAGTTTCGGGCAGGGAAGGTTGGCTTTCTTT. Encoded protein: CASSFGQGRLAFF.